This T cell receptor (beta chain) comes out of a study of blood T cell repertoires in COVID-19. At the level of the study: PBMCs, B-cell-depleted T cells, or T cells were the source of the cDNA or gDNA that made up the material.

The CDR3 has 13 residues. In germline, CDR1 is SGDLS, CDR2 YYNGEE. V was clipped by 0 bases and J by 2 bases, with 5 bases between them. Profiled with immunoSEQ multiplex PCR; TCRdb holds only in-frame clones, not every one. The sample records 170,000 or so clones, 85% to 90% being singletons. V gene TRBV9 combines with J gene TRBJ1-2; unclear D gene. The sample was peripheral blood. The TCR was taken from a woman aged 70-85 years with COVID-19, enrolled during active disease. In DNA form, the CDR3 reads TGTGCCAGCAGCGTAGTTCAGAACTATGGCTACACCTTC. This sequence encodes CASSVVQNYGYTF.